This TCR beta chain comes out of a study of technical replicates of blood from several donors. Some clones are missing from TCRdb's copy, which holds only in-frame ones; the method was immunoSEQ multiplex PCR. The profile shows 55,000 to 80,000 clones, roughly 93% of them singletons. The CDR3 is made up of 13 amino acids. The germline V gene encodes CDR1 KGHSY and CDR2 FQNENV. V lost 2 bases, J lost 5 bases, and 9 bases lay in between. The sample consisted of T cells isolated from PBMCs. The chain combines TRBV16 with TRBJ1-2; no firm D call. This TCR came from a human donor in good health. In DNA, the CDR3 is TGTGCCAGCAGCCAAGGACGGGAATATGGCTACACCTTC. Its translation: CASSQGREYGYTF.